These 21 T cell receptor beta chains were all obtained from the same sample, sequenced in a study of Ad26.COV2.S vaccination and SARS-CoV-2 variants. This sample's treatment: about 20 received Ad26.COV2.S at low or high dose, single or two shots; several received placebo; per-sample allocation not given. Day 63 after the first injection of vaccine or placebo was the sampling time. Method: immunoSEQ multiplex PCR; TCRdb's copy keeps in-frame clones and lacks some. The sample includes 330,000 or so clones, almost 90% of them seen just once. Sequenced material: peripheral blood, taken in a trial of Ad26.COV2.S vaccine versus placebo. These receptor sequences come from a person between 18 and 59 years old who received the Ad26.COV2.S COVID-19 vaccine or a placebo.

The rearrangement joins TRBV5-4 to TRBJ2-2; maybe TRBD1 (5 bases). Germline values: CDR1 SGHNT, CDR2 YYREEE (reference sequence). The CDR3 has 14 residues. V was cut by 6 bases and J by 0 bases, with 9 bases left in between. The CDR3 DNA follows: TGTGCCAGCACCCCGACAGCGAACACCGGGGAGCTGTTTTTT. This gives the protein CASTPTANTGELFF.

The chain joins TRBV18 to TRBJ2-2, with D unclear. Germline V CDR1 and CDR2: KGHSH, LQKENI. CDR3 size: 15 residues. V lost 4 bases to trimming and J lost 3 bases, with 12 bases between them. The CDR3 nucleotides read TGTGCCAGCTCACTCCTCGGACCGGACACCGGGGAGCTGTTTTTT. It translates to CASSLLGPDTGELFF.

V usage is TRBV3-1 (or the pseudogene TRBV3-2) and J usage is TRBJ2-1; possible D gene TRBD2, 6 bases. Trimming shortened V by 5 bases and J by 8 bases, and 25 bases separated the two germline ends. The CDR3 has 17 amino acids. Germline assignment: CDR1 LGHDT and CDR2 YNNKEL (reference sequence). In DNA, the CDR3 is TGTGCCAGCAGCAACCCGGGACTGGAAGCCTTTGGGGATGAGCAGTTCTTC. It translates to CASSNPGLEAFGDEQFF.

The chain joins TRBV5-6 to TRBJ2-2; D not certain. V lost 0 bases to trimming and J lost 1 base, with 4 bases between them. Per germline, CDR1 SGHDT and CDR2 YYEEEE. The CDR3 is made up of 14 amino acids. Written as DNA, the CDR3 is TGTGCCAGCAGCTTGGACAGGAACACCGGGGAGCTGTTTTTT. Amino acids: CASSLDRNTGELFF.

This chain connects TRBV7-8 to TRBJ2-7; 7 bases are shared with TRBD1. J lost 2 bases, V lost 4 bases, and 5 bases had no gene match. The CDR3 spans 14 residues. Germline V CDR1 and CDR2: SGHVS, FQNEAQ. In nucleotides, the CDR3 is TGTGCCAGCAGCTACCGGGACAGAGCCTACGAGCAGTACTTC. Protein product: CASSYRDRAYEQYF.

The chain combines TRBV18 with TRBJ2-3, with a weak D call TRBD2 (6 bases). The CDR3 is 14 amino acids. The germline CDR1 and CDR2 sequences are KGHSH and LQKENI. Trimming stripped 3 bases from V and 1 base from J, with 8 bases between. The CDR3 reads CASSPPSGTDTQYF. The CDR3 nucleotides read TGTGCCAGCTCACCCCCTAGCGGCACAGATACGCAGTATTTT.

The V call is TRBV27, the J call TRBJ1-1; 8 bases are a match to TRBD1. J was trimmed by 1 base and V by 6 bases; bases with no gene match: 4. This CDR3 comprises 14 residues. Germline CDR1 and CDR2: MNHEY and SMNVEV (reference sequence). The CDR3 sequence: CASSWTGKNTEAFF. The CDR3 DNA sequence: TGTGCCAGCAGCTGGACAGGGAAGAACACTGAAGCTTTCTTT.

The chain joins TRBV19 to TRBJ1-2; no definite D call. Germline CDR1 LNHDA, CDR2 SQIVND (reference sequence). This CDR3 spans 14 amino acids. V gave up 3 bases and J gave up 8 bases, with 16 bases separating them. CDR3: CASSIAATLGGYTF. CDR3 DNA sequence: TGTGCCAGTAGTATTGCAGCAACCCTCGGGGGCTACACCTTC.

The J gene is TRBJ1-5, the V gene TRBV24-1; unclear D gene. V was trimmed by 2 bases and J by 10 bases, leaving 14 bases between them. CDR3 length: 14 amino acids. CDR1 and CDR2 from the germline V gene are KGHDR and SFDVKD. CDR3 nucleotide sequence: TGTGCCACCAGTGATTCGGCGGCCGCGGAACCCCAGCATTTT. It is translated as CATSDSAAAEPQHF.

The rearrangement joins TRBV6-2 or TRBV6-3 to TRBJ1-1; tentative D call: TRBD1 (6 bases). Germline V gene lookup returns CDR1 MNHEY and CDR2 SVGEGT. V gave up 4 bases and J gave up 0 bases, with 12 bases separating them. This CDR3 contains 15 residues. CDR3 sequence: CASSSGGLMNTEAFF. The CDR3 bases are TGTGCCAGCAGTTCCGGGGGGCTGATGAACACTGAAGCTTTCTTT.

The J gene is TRBJ2-1, the V gene TRBV10-3; tentatively, D is TRBD1 or TRBD2 (6 bases each). V gave up 0 bases and J gave up 8 bases, with 17 bases separating them. The germline CDR1 and CDR2 sequences are ENHRY and SYGVKD. The CDR3 contains 16 residues. DNA for the CDR3: TGTGCCATCAGTGAGTCCCGGGACTCAGGGGTGGATGAGCAGTTCTTC. It codes for CAISESRDSGVDEQFF.

This sequence joins TRBV5-1 and TRBJ1-6; no clear D. The germline V and J ends were trimmed by 4 bases and 0 bases, with 14 bases remaining between them. CDR3 size: 17 residues. CDR1 is SGHRS and CDR2 is YFSETQ in the germline V gene. The CDR3 coding sequence is TGCGCCAGCAGCCGCGGACTTTCCAGCTCCTATAATTCACCCCTCCACTTT. Translated, it gives CASSRGLSSSYNSPLHF. The variable domain in full, with the rest retrieved from reference TRBV5-1 and TRBJ1-6, is KAGVTQTPRYLIKTRGQQVTLSCSPISGHRSVSWYQQTPGQGLQFLFEYFSETQRNKGNFPGRFSGRQFSNSRSEMNVSTLELGDSALYLCASSRGLSSSYNSPLHFGNGTRLTVT.

The chain links TRBV24-1 to TRBJ2-5, with D uncertain. Trimming removed 3 bases at V and 5 bases at J, with 6 bases between. Germline V gene data show CDR1 as KGHDR and CDR2 as SFDVKD. The CDR3 runs to 12 residues. This CDR3 is CATSDPLETQYF. In DNA form, the CDR3 reads TGTGCCACCAGTGATCCCTTGGAGACCCAGTACTTC.

The chain employs TRBV5-5 and TRBJ2-5; TRBD2 is a possible D gene (6 bases). Deletions cut 3 bases from V and 4 bases from J, with 10 bases between. Germline-derived CDR1 and CDR2 are SGHKS and YYEKEE (reference sequence). CDR3 size: 13 residues. The CDR3 DNA reads TGTGCCAGCAGCTCGGGACTGTTAGAGACCCAGTACTTC. The encoded protein is CASSSGLLETQYF.

This chain links TRBV10-2 with TRBJ2-5, with D perhaps being TRBD1 or TRBD2 (7 bases each). V gave up 3 bases and J gave up 7 bases, with 15 bases separating them. CDR1 and CDR2 from the germline V gene are WSHSY and SAAADI. The CDR3 is 14 residues long. CDR3 coding DNA: TGCGCCAGCAGTGATTCCGACAGGGAGGGGACCCAGTACTTC. Protein sequence: CASSDSDREGTQYF.

V and J are TRBV27 and TRBJ1-5; D might be TRBD1 (6 bases). The CDR3 consists of 15 residues. Trimming took 6 bases from V and 7 from J, leaving 19 bases between them. Germline V CDR1 and CDR2: MNHEY, SMNVEV (reference sequence). The CDR3 sequence is CASRPGHGRNQPQHF. CDR3 sequence (DNA): TGTGCCAGCAGACCGGGACACGGGAGAAACCAGCCCCAGCATTTT.

The chain uses TRBV3-1 (or the pseudogene TRBV3-2) and TRBJ2-7; no firm D call. CDR3 size: 15 residues. V was trimmed by 1 base and J by 0 bases, leaving 10 bases between them. Per the germline V gene, CDR1 is LGHDT and CDR2 is YNNKEL (reference sequence). CDR3 sequence reads: CASSQVTLSSYEQYF. CDR3 nucleotides: TGTGCCAGCAGCCAAGTAACCCTCTCCTCCTACGAGCAGTACTTC.

This clone was detected only once. J is TRBJ2-5 and V is TRBV7-3, with a weak D call TRBD2 (6 bases). The CDR3 loop spans 15 amino acids. The V gene lost 2 bases and the J gene lost 1 base, with 11 bases spanning the gap. Germline V lookup: CDR1 SGHTA, CDR2 FQGTGA. The CDR3 DNA reads as TGTGCCAGCAGCTTAGTGGGAGGCCTCCAAGAGACCCAGTACTTC. Translating gives CASSLVGGLQETQYF.

CDR3 nucleotides: TGTGCCAGCAGCCCAGGGGTGGACAGGTCGACCCAGTACTTC. Translation: CASSPGVDRSTQYF. This chain uses TRBV7-2 with TRBJ2-5, with TRBD1 identical over 7 bases. Germline V gives CDR1 SGHTA, CDR2 FQGNSA. V was pared by 5 bases and J by 7 bases, with 10 bases of the junction left unmatched. The CDR3 loop spans 14 amino acids.

This clone was seen once. CDR3 amino acids: CASYRAGRNTQYF. Here the CDR3 DNA reads TGTGCCAGTTACCGGGCCGGAAGAAATACGCAGTATTTT. The chain links TRBV2 to TRBJ2-3; D is uncertain. There are 13 residues in the CDR3. CDR1 is SNHLY, CDR2 FYNNEI, per germline. Trimming shortened V by 9 bases and J by 7 bases, and 17 bases separated the two germline ends.

The V call is TRBV6-6, the J call TRBJ1-4; TRBD1 matches 11 bases. The V and J ends lost 5 bases and 2 bases, in that order; junction bases with no gene match: 7. The CDR3 covers 17 residues. The V gene's germline CDR1 is MNHNY and CDR2 SVGAGI (reference sequence). The CDR3 DNA follows: TGTGCCAGCAGTCCCGGGACAGGGGGTTTCACTAATGAAAAACTGTTTTTT. This codes for CASSPGTGGFTNEKLFF.